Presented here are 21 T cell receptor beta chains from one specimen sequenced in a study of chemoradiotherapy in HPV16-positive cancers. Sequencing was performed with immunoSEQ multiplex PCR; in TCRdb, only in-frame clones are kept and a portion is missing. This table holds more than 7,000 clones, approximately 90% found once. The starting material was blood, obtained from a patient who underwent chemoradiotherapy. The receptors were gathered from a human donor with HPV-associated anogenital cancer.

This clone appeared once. CDR3 sequence: CAWSPLAGSSYNEQFF. The CDR3 DNA reads as TGTGCCTGGAGTCCACTCGCAGGGAGCTCCTACAATGAGCAGTTCTTC. J is TRBJ2-1 and V is TRBV30, with D possibly called TRBD1 or TRBD2 (5 bases each). Trimming took 2 bases from V and 0 from J, leaving 14 bases between them. The germline gives CDR1 GTSNPN, CDR2 SVGIG (reference sequence). The CDR3 totals 16 residues.

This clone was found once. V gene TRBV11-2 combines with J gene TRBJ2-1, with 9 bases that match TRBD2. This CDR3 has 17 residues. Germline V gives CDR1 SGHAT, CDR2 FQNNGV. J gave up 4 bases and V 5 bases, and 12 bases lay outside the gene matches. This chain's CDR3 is CASSPRGAGGRYNEQFF. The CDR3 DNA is TGTGCCAGCAGCCCCCGGGGAGCGGGGGGCCGTTACAATGAGCAGTTCTTC. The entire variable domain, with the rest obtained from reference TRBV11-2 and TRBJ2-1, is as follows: EAGVAQSPRYKIIEKRQSVAFWCNPISGHATLYWYQQILGQGPKLLIQFQNNGVVDDSQLPKDRFSAERLKGVDSTLKIQPAKLEDSAVYLCASSPRGAGGRYNEQFFGPGTRLTVL.

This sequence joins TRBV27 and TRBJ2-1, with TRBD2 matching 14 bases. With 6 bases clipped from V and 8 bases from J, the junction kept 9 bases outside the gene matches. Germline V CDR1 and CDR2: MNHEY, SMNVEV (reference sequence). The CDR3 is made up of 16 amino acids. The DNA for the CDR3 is TGTGCCAGCAGAAAAAGAGGACTAGCGGGGGGCGATGAGCAGTTCTTC. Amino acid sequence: CASRKRGLAGGDEQFF.

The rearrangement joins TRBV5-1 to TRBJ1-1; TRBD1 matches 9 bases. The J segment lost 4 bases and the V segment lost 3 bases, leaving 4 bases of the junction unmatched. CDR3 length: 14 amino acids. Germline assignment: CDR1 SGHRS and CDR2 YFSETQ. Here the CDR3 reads CASSWTGVGTEAFF. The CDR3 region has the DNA TGCGCCAGCAGCTGGACAGGGGTCGGCACTGAAGCTTTCTTT.

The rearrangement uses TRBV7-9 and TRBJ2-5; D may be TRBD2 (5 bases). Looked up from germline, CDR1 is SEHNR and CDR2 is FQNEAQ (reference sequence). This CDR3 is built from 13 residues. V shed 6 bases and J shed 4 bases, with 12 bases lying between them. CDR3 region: CASSRAGGETQYF. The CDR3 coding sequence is TGTGCCAGCAGTCGGGCGGGCGGAGAGACCCAGTACTTC.

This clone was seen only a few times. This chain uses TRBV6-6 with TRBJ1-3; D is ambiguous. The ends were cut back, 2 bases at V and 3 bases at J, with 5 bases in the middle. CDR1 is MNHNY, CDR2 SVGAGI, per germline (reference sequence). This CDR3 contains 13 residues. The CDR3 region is CASSYDDGNTIYF. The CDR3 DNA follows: TGTGCCAGCAGTTACGACGATGGAAACACCATATATTTT.

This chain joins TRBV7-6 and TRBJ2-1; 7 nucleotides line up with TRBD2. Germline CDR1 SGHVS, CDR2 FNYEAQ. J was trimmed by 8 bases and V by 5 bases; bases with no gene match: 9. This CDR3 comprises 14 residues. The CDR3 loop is CASSPLGGSDEQFF. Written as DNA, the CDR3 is TGTGCCAGCAGCCCTCTGGGGGGGAGCGATGAGCAGTTCTTC. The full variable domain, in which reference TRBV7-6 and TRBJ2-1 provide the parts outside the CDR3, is GAGVSQSPRYKVTKRGQDVALRCDPISGHVSLYWYRQALGQGPEFLTYFNYEAQQDKSGLPNDRFSAERPEGSISTLTIQRTEQRDSAMYRCASSPLGGSDEQFFGPGTRLTVL.

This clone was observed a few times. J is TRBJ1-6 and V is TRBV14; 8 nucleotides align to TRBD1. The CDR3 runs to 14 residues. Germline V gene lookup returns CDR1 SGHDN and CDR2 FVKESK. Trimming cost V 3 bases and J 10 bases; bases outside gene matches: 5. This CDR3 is CASSHSGGNSPLHF. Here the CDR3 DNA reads TGTGCCAGCAGCCATTCAGGGGGCAACTCACCCCTCCACTTT.

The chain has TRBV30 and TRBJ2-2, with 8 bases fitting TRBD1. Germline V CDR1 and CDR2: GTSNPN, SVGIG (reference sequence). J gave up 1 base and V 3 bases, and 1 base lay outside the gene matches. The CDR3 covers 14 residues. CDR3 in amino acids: CAWSGTGNTGELFF. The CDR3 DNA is TGTGCCTGGAGCGGGACAGGGAACACCGGGGAGCTGTTTTTT.

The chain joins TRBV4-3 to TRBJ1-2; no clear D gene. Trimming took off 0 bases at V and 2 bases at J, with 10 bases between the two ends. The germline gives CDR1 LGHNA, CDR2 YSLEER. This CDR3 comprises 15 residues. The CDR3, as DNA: TGCGCCAGCAGCCAAGAAATTTCGGGAAACTATGGCTACACCTTC. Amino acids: CASSQEISGNYGYTF.

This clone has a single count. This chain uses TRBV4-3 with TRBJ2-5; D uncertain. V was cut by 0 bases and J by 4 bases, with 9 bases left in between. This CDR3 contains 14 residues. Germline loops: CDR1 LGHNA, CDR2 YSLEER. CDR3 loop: CASSQEAYRETQYF. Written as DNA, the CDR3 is TGCGCCAGCAGCCAAGAGGCCTACCGAGAGACCCAGTACTTC.

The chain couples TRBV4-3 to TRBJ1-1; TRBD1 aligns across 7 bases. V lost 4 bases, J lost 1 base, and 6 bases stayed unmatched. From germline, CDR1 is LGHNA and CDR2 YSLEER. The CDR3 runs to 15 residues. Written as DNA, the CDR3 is TGCGCCAGCAGCCGGACAAGACAGGGGAACACTGAAGCTTTCTTT. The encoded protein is CASSRTRQGNTEAFF.

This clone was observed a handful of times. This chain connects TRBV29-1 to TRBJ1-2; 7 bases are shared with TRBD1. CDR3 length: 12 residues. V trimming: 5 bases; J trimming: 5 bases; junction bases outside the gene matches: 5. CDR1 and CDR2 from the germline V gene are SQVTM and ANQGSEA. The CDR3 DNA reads TGCAGCGTTCTAGGACAGGATTATGGCTACACCTTC. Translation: CSVLGQDYGYTF. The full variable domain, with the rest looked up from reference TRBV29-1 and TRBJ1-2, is SAVISQKPSRDICQRGTSLTIQCQVDSQVTMMFWYRQQPGQSLTLIATANQGSEATYESGFVIDKFPISRPNLTFSTLTVSNMSPEDSSIYLCSVLGQDYGYTFGSGTRLTVV.

The CDR3 nucleotides are TGTGCCATCAGTGAGCTGACAGGGGGCTCCTACAATGAGCAGTTCTTC. Translation: CAISELTGGSYNEQFF. The chain links TRBV10-3 to TRBJ2-1; 9 nucleotides match TRBD1. The CDR3 is 16 amino acids. The germline gives CDR1 ENHRY, CDR2 SYGVKD. Trimming at V came to 2 bases and at J to 0 bases, leaving 2 bases not matched to a gene.

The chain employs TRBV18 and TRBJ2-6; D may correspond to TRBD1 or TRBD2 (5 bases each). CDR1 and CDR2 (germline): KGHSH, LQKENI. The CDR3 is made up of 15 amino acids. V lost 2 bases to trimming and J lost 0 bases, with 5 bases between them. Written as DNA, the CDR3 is TGTGCCAGCTCACCAGGGGGCTCTGGGGCCAACGTCCTGACTTTC. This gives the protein CASSPGGSGANVLTF.

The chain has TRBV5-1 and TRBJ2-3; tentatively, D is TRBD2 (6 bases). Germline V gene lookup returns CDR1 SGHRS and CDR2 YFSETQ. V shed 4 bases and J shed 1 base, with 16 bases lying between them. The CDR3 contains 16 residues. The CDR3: CASSPPGGSRTDTQYF. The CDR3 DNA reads TGCGCCAGCAGCCCCCCTGGGGGGAGCCGCACAGATACGCAGTATTTT.

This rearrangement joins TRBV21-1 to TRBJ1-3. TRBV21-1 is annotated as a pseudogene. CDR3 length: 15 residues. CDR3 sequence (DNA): TGTGCCAGCACCAACTTGGACGGGGCTGGAAACACCATATATTTT. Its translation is CASTNLDGAGNTIYF.

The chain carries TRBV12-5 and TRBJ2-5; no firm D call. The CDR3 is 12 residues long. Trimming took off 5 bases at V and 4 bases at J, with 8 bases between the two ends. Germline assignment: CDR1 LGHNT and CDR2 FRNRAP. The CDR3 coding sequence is TGTGCTAGTGGTCCCACCCCAGAGACCCAGTACTTC. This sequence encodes CASGPTPETQYF.

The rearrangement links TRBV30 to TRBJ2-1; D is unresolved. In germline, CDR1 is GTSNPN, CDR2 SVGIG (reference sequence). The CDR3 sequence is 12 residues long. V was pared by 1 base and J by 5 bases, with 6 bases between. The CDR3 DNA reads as TGTGCCTGGAGTGGGCGCCACAATGAGCAGTTCTTC. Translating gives CAWSGRHNEQFF.

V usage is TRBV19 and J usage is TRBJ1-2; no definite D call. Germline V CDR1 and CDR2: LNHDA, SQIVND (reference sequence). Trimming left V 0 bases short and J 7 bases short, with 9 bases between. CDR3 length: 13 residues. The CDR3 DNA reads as TGTGCCAGTAGTATAGACCCATCGTTTGGCTACACCTTC. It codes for CASSIDPSFGYTF.

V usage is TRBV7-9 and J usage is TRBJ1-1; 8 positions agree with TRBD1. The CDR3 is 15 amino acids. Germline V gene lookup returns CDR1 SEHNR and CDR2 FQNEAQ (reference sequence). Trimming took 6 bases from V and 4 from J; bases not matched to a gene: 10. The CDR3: CASRAPYRGTTEAFF. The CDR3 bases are TGTGCCAGCAGGGCTCCTTACAGGGGGACCACTGAAGCTTTCTTT.